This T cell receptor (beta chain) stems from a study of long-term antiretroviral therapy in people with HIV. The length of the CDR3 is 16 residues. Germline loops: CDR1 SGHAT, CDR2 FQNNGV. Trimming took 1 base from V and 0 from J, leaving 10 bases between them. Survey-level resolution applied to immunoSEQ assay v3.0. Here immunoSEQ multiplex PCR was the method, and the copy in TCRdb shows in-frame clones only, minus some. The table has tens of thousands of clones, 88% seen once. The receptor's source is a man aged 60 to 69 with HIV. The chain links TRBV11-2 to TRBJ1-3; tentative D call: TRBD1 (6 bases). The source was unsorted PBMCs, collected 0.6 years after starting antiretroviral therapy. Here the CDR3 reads CASSLGGTSSGNTIYF. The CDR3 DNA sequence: TGTGCCAGCAGCTTAGGCGGGACAAGCTCTGGAAACACCATATATTTT.